Listed below are T cell receptor beta chains from one sample, sequenced in a study of blood T cell repertoires in COVID-19. TCRdb keeps only in-frame clones here, not all; method: immunoSEQ multiplex PCR. The sample has tens of thousands of clones; approximately 84% are singletons. What was sequenced was peripheral blood. Receptors were obtained from an older man in a cohort sampled during active COVID-19. CDR3s include the opening cysteine and the closing phenylalanine or tryptophan. D genes are given only for firm matches. The size entry is marked missing in some rows and otherwise reads once, few, many or a size class.

j_call | d_call | clone_size | v_call | cdr3_aa | cdr3_nt
TRBJ2-2 | - | - | TRBV3-1/TRBV3-2 | CASQLSGGKGELFF | TGTGCCAGCCAACTGTCCGGGGGTAAAGGGGAGCTGTTTTTT
TRBJ1-1 | - | - | TRBV12-3/TRBV12-4 | CASSGQMRTEAFF | TGTGCCAGCAGTGGACAGATGAGGACTGAAGCTTTCTTT
TRBJ2-7 | TRBD1 | - | TRBV5-1 | CASSGGQGHHEQYF | TGCGCCAGCAGCGGGGGACAGGGGCACCACGAGCAGTACTTC
TRBJ1-2 | - | - | TRBV4-1 | CASSQDLTPKYGYTF | TGCGCCAGCAGCCAAGATTTAACACCGAAATATGGCTACACCTTC
TRBJ2-1 | TRBD2 | - | TRBV5-1 | CASSLGSGSGLDEQFF | TGCGCCAGCAGCTTGGGTAGCGGGAGCGGTTTGGATGAGCAGTTCTTC
TRBJ1-1 | - | - | TRBV2 | CASSDNREGENTEAFF | TGTGCCAGCAGTGATAACAGGGAGGGGGAGAACACTGAAGCTTTCTTT
TRBJ1-4 | - | once | TRBV18 | CASSPSSGTNEKLFF | TGTGCCAGCTCACCCAGCAGCGGAACTAATGAAAAACTGTTTTTT
TRBJ2-1 | TRBD2 | once | TRBV9 | CASSPSASGINEQFF | TGTGCCAGCAGCCCCAGCGCCAGCGGGATCAATGAGCAGTTCTTC
TRBJ1-3 | - | once | TRBV6-6 | CASSRSGDSGNTIYF | TGTGCCAGCAGTCGATCAGGGGACTCTGGAAACACCATATATTTT
TRBJ2-2 | - | - | TRBV3-1/TRBV3-2 | CASSQDRAQANTGELFF | TGTGCCAGCAGCCAAGATCGCGCCCAAGCGAACACCGGGGAGCTGTTTTTT
TRBJ2-5 | - | - | TRBV29-1 | CSVAARSQETQYF | TGCAGCGTGGCCGCAAGATCCCAAGAGACCCAGTACTTC
TRBJ1-5 | - | - | TRBV6-6 | CASSYADQPQHF | TGTGCCAGCAGTTACGCAGATCAGCCCCAGCATTTT
TRBJ2-1 | TRBD2 | many | TRBV4-2 | CASSQQLAGGSNEQFF | TGTGCCAGCAGCCAACAACTAGCGGGAGGAAGCAATGAGCAGTTCTTC
TRBJ1-3 | - | - | TRBV6-5 | CASSYSGHNSGNTIYF | TGTGCCAGCAGTTACTCGGGACACAACTCTGGAAACACCATATATTTT
TRBJ2-5 | - | - | TRBV18 | CASSPAQQETQYF | TGTGCCAGCTCACCGGCACAGCAAGAGACCCAGTACTTC
TRBJ2-2 | - | - | TRBV7-2 | CASSGWPRPPRISGELFF | TGTGCCAGCAGCGGCTGGCCGCGGCCTCCTAGGATAAGCGGGGAGCTGTTTTTT
TRBJ2-5 | - | - | TRBV14 | CASSQVGAGLRKETQYF | TGTGCCAGCAGCCAAGTAGGCGCAGGGTTACGGAAAGAGACCCAGTACTTC
TRBJ1-2 | TRBD1 | - | TRBV2 | CASRGDSTNYGYTF | TGTGCCAGCAGGGGGGACAGTACTAACTATGGCTACACCTTC
TRBJ2-7 | - | - | TRBV14 | CASSQGQVSYEQYF | TGTGCCAGCAGCCAAGGGCAGGTTAGCTACGAGCAGTACTTC
TRBJ2-1 | TRBD2 | - | TRBV6-2/TRBV6-3 | CASSHSGAGSYNEQFF | TGTGCCAGCAGTCATAGCGGGGCAGGATCCTACAATGAGCAGTTCTTC
TRBJ2-3 | TRBD1 | - | TRBV5-6 | CASSPGTGLDTQYF | TGTGCCAGCAGCCCTGGGACAGGTCTAGATACGCAGTATTTT
TRBJ2-5 | TRBD2 | - | TRBV7-9 | CASSSGLAGAETQYF | TGTGCCAGCAGCTCGGGACTAGCGGGGGCTGAGACCCAGTACTTC
TRBJ1-1 | - | - | TRBV15 | CATSSQGLNTEAFF | TGTGCCACCAGCTCACAGGGCTTGAACACTGAAGCTTTCTTT
TRBJ2-7 | TRBD2 | - | TRBV5-4 | CASSPGLAFSYEQYF | TGTGCCAGCAGCCCGGGACTAGCGTTCTCCTACGAGCAGTACTTC